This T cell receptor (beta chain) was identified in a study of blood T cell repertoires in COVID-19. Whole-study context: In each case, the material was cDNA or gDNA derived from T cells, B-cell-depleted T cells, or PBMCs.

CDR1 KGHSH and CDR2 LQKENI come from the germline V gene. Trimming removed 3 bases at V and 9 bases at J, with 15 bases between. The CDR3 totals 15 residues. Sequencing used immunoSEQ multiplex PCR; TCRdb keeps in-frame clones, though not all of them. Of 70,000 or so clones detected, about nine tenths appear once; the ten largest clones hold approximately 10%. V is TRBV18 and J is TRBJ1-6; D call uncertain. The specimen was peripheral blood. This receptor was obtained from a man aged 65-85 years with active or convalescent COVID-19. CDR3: CASSPSDGVGSPLHF. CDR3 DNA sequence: TGTGCCAGCTCACCGTCGGACGGGGTTGGTTCACCCCTCCACTTT.